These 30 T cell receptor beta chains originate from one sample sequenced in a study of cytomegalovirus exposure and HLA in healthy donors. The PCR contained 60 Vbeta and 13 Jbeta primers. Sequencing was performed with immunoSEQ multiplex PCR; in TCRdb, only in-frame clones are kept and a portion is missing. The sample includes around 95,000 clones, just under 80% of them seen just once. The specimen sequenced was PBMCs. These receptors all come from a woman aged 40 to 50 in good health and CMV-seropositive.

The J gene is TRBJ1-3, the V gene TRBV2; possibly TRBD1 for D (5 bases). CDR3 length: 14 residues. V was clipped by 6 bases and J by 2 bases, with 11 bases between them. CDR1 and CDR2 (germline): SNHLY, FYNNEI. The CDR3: CASRRQTTGNTIYF. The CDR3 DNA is TGTGCCAGCAGAAGACAGACGACTGGAAACACCATATATTTT.

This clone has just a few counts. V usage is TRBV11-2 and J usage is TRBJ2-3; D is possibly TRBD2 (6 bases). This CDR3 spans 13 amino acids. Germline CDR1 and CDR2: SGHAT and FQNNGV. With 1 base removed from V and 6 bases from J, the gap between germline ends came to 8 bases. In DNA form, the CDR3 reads TGTGCCAGCAGCTTAGTACGGGGGGATACGCAGTATTTT. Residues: CASSLVRGDTQYF.

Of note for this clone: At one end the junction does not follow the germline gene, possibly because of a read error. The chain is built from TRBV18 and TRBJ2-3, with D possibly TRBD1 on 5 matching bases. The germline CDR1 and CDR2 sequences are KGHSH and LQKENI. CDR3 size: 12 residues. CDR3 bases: TGTGCCAGCTCACCACCGAATATAGACAGAAATTTT. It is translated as CASSPPNIDRNF.

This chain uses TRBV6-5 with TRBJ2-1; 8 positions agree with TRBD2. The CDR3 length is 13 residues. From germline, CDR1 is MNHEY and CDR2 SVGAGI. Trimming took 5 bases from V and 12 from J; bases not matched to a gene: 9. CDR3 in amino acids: CASSINAGGRQFF. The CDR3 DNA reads TGTGCCAGCAGTATAAATGCGGGAGGTAGGCAGTTCTTC.

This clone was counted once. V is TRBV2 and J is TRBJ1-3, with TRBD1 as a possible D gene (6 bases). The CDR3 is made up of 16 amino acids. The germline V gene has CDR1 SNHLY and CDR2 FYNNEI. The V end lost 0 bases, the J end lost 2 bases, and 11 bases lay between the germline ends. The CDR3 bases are TGTGCCAGCAGTGAAGCGAACAGGGCGGCTGGAAACACCATATATTTT. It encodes CASSEANRAAGNTIYF. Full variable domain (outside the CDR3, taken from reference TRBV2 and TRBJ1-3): EPEVTQTPSHQVTQMGQEVILRCVPISNHLYFYWYRQILGQKVEFLVSFYNNEISEKSEIFDDQFSVERPDGSNFTLKIRSTKLEDSAMYFCASSEANRAAGNTIYFGEGSWLTVV.

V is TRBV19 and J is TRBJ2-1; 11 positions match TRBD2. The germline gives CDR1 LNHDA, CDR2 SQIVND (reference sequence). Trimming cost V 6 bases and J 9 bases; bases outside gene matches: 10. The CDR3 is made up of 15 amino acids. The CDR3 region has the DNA TGTGCCAGTAGAAATTTAGCGGGAGGGACAAGTGAGCAGTTCTTC. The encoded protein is CASRNLAGGTSEQFF.

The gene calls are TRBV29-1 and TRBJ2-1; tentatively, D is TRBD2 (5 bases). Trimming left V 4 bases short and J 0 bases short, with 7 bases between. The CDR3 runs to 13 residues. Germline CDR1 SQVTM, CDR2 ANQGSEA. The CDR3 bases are TGCAGCGTTGCTGGGAGCTCCTACAATGAGCAGTTCTTC. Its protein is CSVAGSSYNEQFF.

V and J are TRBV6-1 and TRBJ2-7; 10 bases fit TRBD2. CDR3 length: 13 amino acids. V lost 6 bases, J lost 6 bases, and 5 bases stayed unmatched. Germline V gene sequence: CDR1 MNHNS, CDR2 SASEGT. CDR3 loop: CASRISGRSEQYF. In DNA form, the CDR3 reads TGTGCCAGCAGAATTAGCGGGAGGAGCGAGCAGTACTTC.

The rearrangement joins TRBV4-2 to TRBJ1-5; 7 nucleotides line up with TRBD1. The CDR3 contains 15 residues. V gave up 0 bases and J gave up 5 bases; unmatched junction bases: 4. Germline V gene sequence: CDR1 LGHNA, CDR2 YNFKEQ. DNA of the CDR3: TGTGCCAGCAGCCAAGATTGGCAGGGGGATCAGCCCCAGCATTTT. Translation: CASSQDWQGDQPQHF.

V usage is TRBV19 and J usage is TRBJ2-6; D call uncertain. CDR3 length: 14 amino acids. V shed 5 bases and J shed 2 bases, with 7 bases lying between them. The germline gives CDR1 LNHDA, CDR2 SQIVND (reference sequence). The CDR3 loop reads CASSEQTGANVLTF. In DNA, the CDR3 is TGTGCCAGTAGTGAACAGACTGGGGCCAACGTCCTGACTTTC.

CDR3 in amino acids: CAIKLTGLAGADTGELFF. Written as DNA, the CDR3 is TGTGCCATCAAATTAACGGGACTAGCGGGAGCGGACACCGGGGAGCTGTTTTTT. V is TRBV10-3 and J is TRBJ2-2; 14 positions agree with TRBD2. The CDR3 spans 18 residues. The V and J ends lost 7 bases and 3 bases, in that order; junction bases with no gene match: 10. Germline loops: CDR1 ENHRY, CDR2 SYGVKD.

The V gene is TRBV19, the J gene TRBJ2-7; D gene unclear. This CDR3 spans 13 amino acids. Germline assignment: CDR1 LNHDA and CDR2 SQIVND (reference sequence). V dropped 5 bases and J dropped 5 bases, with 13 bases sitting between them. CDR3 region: CASSRSLIDEQYF. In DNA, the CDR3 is TGTGCCAGTAGTCGGTCCCTTATCGACGAGCAGTACTTC.

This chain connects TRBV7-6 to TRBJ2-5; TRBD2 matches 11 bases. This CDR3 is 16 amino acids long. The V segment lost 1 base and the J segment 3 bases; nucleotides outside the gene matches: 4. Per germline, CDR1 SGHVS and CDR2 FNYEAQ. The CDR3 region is CASSLGIAGGKETQYF. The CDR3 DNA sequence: TGTGCCAGCAGCTTAGGGATAGCGGGAGGGAAAGAGACCCAGTACTTC.

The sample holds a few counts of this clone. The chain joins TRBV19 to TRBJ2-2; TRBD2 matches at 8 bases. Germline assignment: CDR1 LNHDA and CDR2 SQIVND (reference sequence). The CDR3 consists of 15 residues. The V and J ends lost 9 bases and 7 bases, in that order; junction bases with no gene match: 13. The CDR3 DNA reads TGTGCCAGCATTGCTAGCGGGTGGTATGGCGGGGAGCTGTTTTTT. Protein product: CASIASGWYGGELFF. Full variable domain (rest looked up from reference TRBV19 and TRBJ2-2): DGGITQSPKYLFRKEGQNVTLSCEQNLNHDAMYWYRQDPGQGLRLIYYSQIVNDFQKGDIAEGYSVSREKKESFPLTVTSAQKNPTAFYLCASIASGWYGGELFFGEGSRLTVL.

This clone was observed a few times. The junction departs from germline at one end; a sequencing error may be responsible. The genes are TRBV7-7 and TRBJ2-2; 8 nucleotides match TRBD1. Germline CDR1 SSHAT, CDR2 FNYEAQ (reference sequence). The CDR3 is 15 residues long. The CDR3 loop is CASSLGQGYTGELFF. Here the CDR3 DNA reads TGTGCTAGCAGCTTAGGACAGGGATACACCGGGGAGCTGTTTTTT. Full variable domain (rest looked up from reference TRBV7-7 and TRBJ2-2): GAGVSQSPRYKVTKRGQDVTLRCDPISSHATLYWYQQALGQGPEFLTYFNYEAQPDKSGLPSDRFSAERPEGSISTLTIQRTEQRDSAMYRCASSLGQGYTGELFFGEGSRLTVL.

In nucleotides, the CDR3 is TGTGCCTGGAGTGCCTCTGTATACTATGGCTACACCTTC. This sequence encodes CAWSASVYYGYTF. The rearrangement links TRBV30 to TRBJ1-2; D remains ambiguous. The V end lost 1 base, the J end lost 3 bases, and 9 bases lay between the germline ends. This CDR3 has 13 amino acids. In germline, CDR1 is GTSNPN, CDR2 SVGIG (reference sequence).

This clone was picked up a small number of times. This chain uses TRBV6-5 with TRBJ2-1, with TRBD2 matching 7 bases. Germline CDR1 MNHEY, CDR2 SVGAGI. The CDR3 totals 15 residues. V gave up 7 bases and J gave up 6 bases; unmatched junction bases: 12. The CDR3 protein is CASTTRGRGSNEQFF. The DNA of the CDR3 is TGTGCCAGCACCACACGCGGGAGAGGATCCAATGAGCAGTTCTTC.

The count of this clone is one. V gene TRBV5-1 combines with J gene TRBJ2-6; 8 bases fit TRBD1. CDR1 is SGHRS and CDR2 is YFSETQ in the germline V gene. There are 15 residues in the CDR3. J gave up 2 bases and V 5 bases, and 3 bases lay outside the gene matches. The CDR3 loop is CASRDRETGANVLTF. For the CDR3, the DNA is TGCGCCAGCAGGGACAGGGAAACTGGGGCCAACGTCCTGACTTTC.

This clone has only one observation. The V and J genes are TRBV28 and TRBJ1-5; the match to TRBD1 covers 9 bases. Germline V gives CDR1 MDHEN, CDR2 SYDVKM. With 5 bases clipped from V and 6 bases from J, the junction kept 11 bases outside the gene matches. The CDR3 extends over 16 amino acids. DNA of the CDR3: TGTGCCAGCAGTCAAACCTTGGGACAGGGCACTCAGCCCCAGCATTTT. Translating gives CASSQTLGQGTQPQHF. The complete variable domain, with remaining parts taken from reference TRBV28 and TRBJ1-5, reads DVKVTQSSRYLVKRTGEKVFLECVQDMDHENMFWYRQDPGLGLRLIYFSYDVKMKEKGDIPEGYSVSREKKERFSLILESASTNQTSMYLCASSQTLGQGTQPQHFGDGTRLSIL.

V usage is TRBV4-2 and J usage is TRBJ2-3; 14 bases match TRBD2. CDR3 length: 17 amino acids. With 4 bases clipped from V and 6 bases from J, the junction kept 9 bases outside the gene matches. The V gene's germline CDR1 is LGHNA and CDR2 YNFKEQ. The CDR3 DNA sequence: TGTGCCAGCAGCCCAAGCGGGACTAGCGGGAGTAGGGATACGCAGTATTTT. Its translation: CASSPSGTSGSRDTQYF.

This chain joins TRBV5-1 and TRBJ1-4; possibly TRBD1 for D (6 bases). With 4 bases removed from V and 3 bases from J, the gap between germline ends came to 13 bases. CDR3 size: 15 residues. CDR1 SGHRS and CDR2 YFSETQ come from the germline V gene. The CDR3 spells CASSDSQGSNEKLFF. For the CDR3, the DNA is TGCGCCAGCAGCGATTCACAGGGTTCTAATGAAAAACTGTTTTTT.

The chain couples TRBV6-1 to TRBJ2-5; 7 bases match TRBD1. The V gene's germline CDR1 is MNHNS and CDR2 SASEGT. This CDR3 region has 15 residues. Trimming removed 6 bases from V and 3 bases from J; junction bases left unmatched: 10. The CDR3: CASSHIGTVKETQYF. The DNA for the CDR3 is TGTGCCAGCAGCCATATAGGGACAGTAAAAGAGACCCAGTACTTC.

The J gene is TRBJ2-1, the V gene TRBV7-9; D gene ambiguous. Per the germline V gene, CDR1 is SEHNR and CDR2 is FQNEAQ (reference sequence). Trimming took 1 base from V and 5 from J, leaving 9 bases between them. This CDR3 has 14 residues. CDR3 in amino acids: CASSLENSHNEQFF. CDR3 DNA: TGTGCCAGCAGCTTAGAGAATAGCCACAATGAGCAGTTCTTC.

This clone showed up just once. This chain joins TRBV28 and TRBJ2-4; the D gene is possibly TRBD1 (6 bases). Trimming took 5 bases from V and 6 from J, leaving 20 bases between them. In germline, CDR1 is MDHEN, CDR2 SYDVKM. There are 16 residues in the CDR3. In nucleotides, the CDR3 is TGTGCCAGCAGTCCGCAGGGGATAACGATCGTAAACATTCAGTACTTC. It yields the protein CASSPQGITIVNIQYF.

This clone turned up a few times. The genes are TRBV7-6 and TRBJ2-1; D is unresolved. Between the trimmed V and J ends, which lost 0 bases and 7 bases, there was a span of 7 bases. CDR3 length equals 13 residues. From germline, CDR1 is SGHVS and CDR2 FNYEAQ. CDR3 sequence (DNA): TGTGCCAGCAGCTTAGCTAGAGATAATGAGCAGTTCTTC. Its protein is CASSLARDNEQFF.

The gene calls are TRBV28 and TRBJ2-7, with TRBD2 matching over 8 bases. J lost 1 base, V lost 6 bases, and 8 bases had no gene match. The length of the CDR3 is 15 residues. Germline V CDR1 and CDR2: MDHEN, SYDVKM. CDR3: CASSLSAGASYEQYF. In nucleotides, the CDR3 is TGTGCCAGCAGCCTATCAGCGGGGGCATCCTACGAGCAGTACTTC.

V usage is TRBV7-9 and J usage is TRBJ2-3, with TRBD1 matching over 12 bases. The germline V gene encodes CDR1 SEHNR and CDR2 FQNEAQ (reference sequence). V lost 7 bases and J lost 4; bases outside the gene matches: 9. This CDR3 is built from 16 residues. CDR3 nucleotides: TGTGCCAGCAACCCTCTCGGGACAGGGGGCGCAGATACGCAGTATTTT. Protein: CASNPLGTGGADTQYF.

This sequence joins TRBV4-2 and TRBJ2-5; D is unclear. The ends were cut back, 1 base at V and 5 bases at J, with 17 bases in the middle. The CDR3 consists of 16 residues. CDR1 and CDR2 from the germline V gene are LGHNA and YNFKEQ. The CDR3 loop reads CASSQAPTAGLETQYF. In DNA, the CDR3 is TGTGCCAGCAGCCAAGCCCCGACGGCTGGGCTGGAGACCCAGTACTTC.

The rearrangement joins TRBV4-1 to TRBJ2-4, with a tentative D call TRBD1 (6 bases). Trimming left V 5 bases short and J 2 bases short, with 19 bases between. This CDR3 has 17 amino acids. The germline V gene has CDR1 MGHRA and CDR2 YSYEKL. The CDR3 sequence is CASSDRWGLKTKNIQYF. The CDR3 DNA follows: TGCGCCAGCAGCGATCGATGGGGGCTAAAAACCAAAAACATTCAGTACTTC.

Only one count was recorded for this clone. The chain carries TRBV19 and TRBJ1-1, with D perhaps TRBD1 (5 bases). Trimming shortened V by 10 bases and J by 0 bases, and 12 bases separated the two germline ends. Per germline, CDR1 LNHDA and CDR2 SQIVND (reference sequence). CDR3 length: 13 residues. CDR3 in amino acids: CATQPTVNTEAFF. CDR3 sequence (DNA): TGTGCCACCCAACCGACAGTGAACACTGAAGCTTTCTTT.